A single sample gave rise to the 13 T cell receptor beta chains below, sequenced in a study of T cell responses to AZD1222 COVID-19 vaccine. This table comes from immunoSEQ multiplex PCR, and its TCRdb copy is limited to in-frame clones, with some not included. The sample has about 120,000 clones, about 89% seen once. The specimen comprised peripheral blood, sampled on day 0 of AZD1222 vaccination. The receptors derive from an adult in good health.

This rearrangement joins TRBV6-5 to TRBJ2-3, with D uncertain. Germline CDR1 MNHEY, CDR2 SVGAGI. V lost 1 base and J 6 bases, leaving 11 bases between the germline ends. The CDR3 is made up of 14 amino acids. DNA of the CDR3: TGTGCCAGCAGTTACTGGCCTACTGCGGATACGCAGTATTTT. Amino acids: CASSYWPTADTQYF.

CDR3 bases: TGTGCCAGCAGTTACTCGAGGACACTTGGCACAGATACGCAGTATTTT. This gives the protein CASSYSRTLGTDTQYF. The rearrangement joins TRBV6-5 to TRBJ2-3, with D perhaps matching TRBD1 (5 bases). The CDR3 is made up of 16 amino acids. CDR1 is MNHEY and CDR2 is SVGAGI in the germline V gene. V was pared by 0 bases and J by 1 base, with 11 bases between.

The chain combines TRBV11-3 with TRBJ1-1; D gene unclear. CDR1 SGHNT and CDR2 YENEEA come from the germline V gene. The CDR3 is 14 residues long. Trimming left V 5 bases short and J 1 base short, with 11 bases between. The CDR3 region is CASSLTTGNTEAFF. Here the CDR3 DNA reads TGTGCCAGCAGCCTGACGACGGGGAACACTGAAGCTTTCTTT.

The chain joins TRBV6-5 to TRBJ1-4; weak D call: TRBD1 (5 bases). Looked up from germline, CDR1 is MNHEY and CDR2 is SVGAGI. Trimming took off 2 bases at V and 9 bases at J, with 10 bases between the two ends. This CDR3 is 13 amino acids long. The chain's CDR3 is CASSYEQGQKLFF. For the CDR3, the DNA is TGTGCCAGCAGTTACGAGCAGGGTCAAAAACTGTTTTTT.

The J gene is TRBJ2-2, the V gene TRBV6-5; D gene uncertain. The germline gives CDR1 MNHEY, CDR2 SVGAGI. V was shortened by 6 bases and J by 4 bases, with 0 bases between the two germline ends. CDR3 length: 10 amino acids. The CDR3 spells CASSTGELFF. CDR3 DNA: TGTGCCAGCAGCACCGGGGAGCTGTTTTTT.

V and J are TRBV21-1 and TRBJ1-5. TRBV21-1 is reported as a pseudogene. The CDR3 sequence is 16 residues long. The CDR3 DNA is TGTGCCAGCAGCAAAGCGCTTTCGGGGAACAATCAGCCCCAGCATTTT. Translating gives CASSKALSGNNQPQHF.

The chain carries TRBV14 and TRBJ2-7; D call uncertain. This CDR3 contains 13 residues. Germline CDR1 reads SGHDN; CDR2 reads FVKESK. The V end was cut by 4 bases, the J end by 4 bases, with 11 bases between. CDR3 sequence: CASSRLMSYEQYF. CDR3 nucleotides: TGTGCCAGCAGCCGACTCATGAGTTACGAGCAGTACTTC.

For the CDR3, the DNA is TGTGCCAGCATGTGGATAGCGGGGGGGACCACAGATACGCAGTATTTT. This codes for CASMWIAGGTTDTQYF. The rearrangement joins TRBV2 to TRBJ2-3; 11 nucleotides align to TRBD2. The J segment lost 2 bases and the V segment lost 7 bases, leaving 8 bases of the junction unmatched. This CDR3 has 16 amino acids. Germline V lookup: CDR1 SNHLY, CDR2 FYNNEI.

The chain joins TRBV6-6 to TRBJ1-4; no reliable D call. Germline lookup yields CDR1 MNHNY and CDR2 SVGAGI (reference sequence). The CDR3 extends over 12 amino acids. Trimming cost V 2 bases and J 5 bases, with 3 bases left between them. As DNA, the CDR3 is TGTGCCAGCAGTTACGAGAATGAAAAACTGTTTTTT. Translation gives CASSYENEKLFF.

This chain uses TRBV6-5 with TRBJ2-7, with unresolved D. This CDR3 is built from 15 residues. Germline V gene lookup returns CDR1 MNHEY and CDR2 SVGAGI. With 7 bases removed from V and 5 bases from J, the gap between germline ends came to 21 bases. The CDR3 reads CASIPPWRSANEQYF. CDR3 DNA sequence: TGTGCCAGCATCCCCCCGTGGCGGTCCGCCAACGAGCAGTACTTC.

The rearrangement uses TRBV9 and TRBJ1-4; the D gene is possibly TRBD1 (6 bases). This CDR3 is built from 15 residues. The V gene's germline CDR1 is SGDLS and CDR2 YYNGEE. V was pared by 0 bases and J by 8 bases, with 14 bases between. The CDR3 reads CASSVAGGVREKLFF. The CDR3 coding sequence is TGTGCCAGCAGCGTAGCTGGGGGCGTACGGGAAAAACTGTTTTTT.

J is TRBJ1-4 and V is TRBV6-5; the D is unclear. The CDR3 extends over 14 amino acids. Germline loops: CDR1 MNHEY, CDR2 SVGAGI. V was clipped by 8 bases and J by 5 bases, with 15 bases between them. The CDR3 reads CASGHRQGNEKLFF. The CDR3 DNA reads TGTGCCAGCGGCCACAGACAAGGGAATGAAAAACTGTTTTTT.

This chain links TRBV7-9 with TRBJ2-7, with 8 bases lining up with TRBD1. V gave up 5 bases and J gave up 6 bases; unmatched junction bases: 6. Germline V gene data show CDR1 as SEHNR and CDR2 as FQNEAQ (reference sequence). The CDR3 covers 13 residues. CDR3 DNA: TGTGCCAGCAGCCTTTCCAGGGGGCTCGAGCAGTACTTC. Translating gives CASSLSRGLEQYF.